The source of this TCR beta chain is a study of blood T cells in healthy people across ages. The second PCR ran about 7 to 12 cycles with a sample-barcoded 5' primer and J-beta primers. In TCRdb, the 5' RACE reads were re-called with MiXCR into one record per CDR3 protein. The sample includes hundreds of thousands of distinct CDR3 sequences, approximately 31% seen only once; the top ten take 15%. Sequenced sample: blood. The receptor was derived from a woman aged 80 or over in good health.

The DNA for the CDR3 is TGTGCCAGCAGCACATACTCCGGACAGGGGGCCCACGAGCAGTACTTC. Amino acid sequence: CASSTYSGQGAHEQYF. The chain joins TRBV9 to TRBJ2-4; TRBD1 matches at 11 bases. The J call is uncertain, as TRBJ2-7 better fits the DNA end. Germline CDR1 and CDR2: SGDLS and YYNGEE. This CDR3 has 16 amino acids.